The rows below give T cell receptor beta chains drawn from one sample of a study of T cells after yellow fever vaccination. TCRdb passed the 5' RACE reads through MiXCR, listing each CDR3 protein once. The data contain roughly 520,000 distinct CDR3 sequences, about a fifth of them seen just once; the ten biggest clones take up less than 20%. Here the sequenced sample was PBMCs, taken 21 days after the first yellow fever vaccination. The source of these receptors is a man in his late teens or twenties who received the YFV17D yellow fever vaccine. Both conserved end residues are part of each CDR3. A D gene is named only where the DNA matches it firmly. Rows may omit the clone size; those that give it use once, few, many or a size class.

abundance | j_gene | d_gene | v_gene | CDR3aa | CDR3nt
many | TRBJ1-6 | . | TRBV7-2 | CASRMAGTTYNSPLHF | TGTGCCAGCCGCATGGCCGGGACAACCTATAATTCACCCCTCCACTTT
. | TRBJ2-3 | TRBD2 | TRBV20-1 | CCAWDPERGSTDTQYF | TGCTGCGCATGGGACCCGGAGCGGGGGTCCACAGATACGCAGTATTTT
. | TRBJ2-2 | . | TRBV2 | CASSERETGELFF | TGTGCCAGCAGTGAACGGGAAACCGGGGAGCTGTTTTTT
many | TRBJ2-4 | . | TRBV7-2 | CASSLSQGQGAKNIQYF | TGTGCCAGCAGCTTAAGTCAGGGCCAGGGGGCCAAAAACATTCAGTACTTC
. | TRBJ1-1 | . | TRBV5-1 | CASSLGVTGPTEAFF | TGCGCCAGCAGCTTGGGGGTGACAGGTCCCACTGAAGCTTTCTTT
. | TRBJ2-7 | . | TRBV20-1 | CSARDAGFGTRGLYEQYF | TGCAGTGCTAGAGATGCGGGGTTCGGGACCCGCGGACTCTACGAGCAGTACTTC
. | TRBJ1-5 | . | TRBV7-2 | CASSLVRQRGNQPQHF | TGTGCCAGCAGCTTAGTCAGGCAAAGGGGCAATCAGCCCCAGCATTTT
. | TRBJ1-5 | . | TRBV20-1 | CSARGDRRRQDQPQHF | TGCAGTGCTAGAGGAGACAGAAGGAGGCAAGATCAGCCCCAGCATTTT
. | TRBJ2-3 | . | TRBV5-1 | CASSFAAVADTQYF | TGCGCCAGCAGCTTCGCAGCCGTTGCAGATACGCAGTATTTT
few | TRBJ1-1 | TRBD1 | TRBV4-1 | CASSQSLGTGGTEAFF | TGCGCCAGCAGCCAATCCCTTGGGACAGGCGGTACTGAAGCTTTCTTT
. | TRBJ2-7 | . | TRBV4-1 | CASSQDDSYEQYF | TGCGCCAGCAGCCAAGATGACAGCTACGAGCAGTACTTC
few | TRBJ1-2 | . | TRBV24-1 | CATSDPGTYGYTF | TGTGCCACCAGTGACCCAGGGACGTATGGCTACACCTTC
. | TRBJ1-1 | TRBD1 | TRBV4-3 | CASSQRLPTGGVHMNTEAFF | TGCGCCAGCAGCCAACGGTTACCGACAGGGGGCGTACATATGAACACTGAAGCTTTCTTT
few | TRBJ1-2 | . | TRBV7-9 | CASSQGVRYTF | TGTGCCAGCAGCCAAGGCGTACGCTACACCTTC
. | TRBJ2-1 | . | TRBV9 | CASSAPTGTSSYNEQFF | TGTGCCAGCAGCGCCCCCACCGGCACGAGCTCCTACAATGAGCAGTTCTTC
. | TRBJ2-5 | . | TRBV5-1 | CASSPERQVQETQYF | TGCGCCAGCAGCCCCGAGCGACAGGTCCAAGAGACCCAGTACTTC
. | TRBJ1-5 | . | TRBV24-1 | CATSGRYSNQPQHF | TGTGCCACCAGTGGCAGGTATAGCAATCAGCCCCAGCATTTT
. | TRBJ2-3 | . | TRBV5-6 | CASSLRHHGWYF | TGTGCCAGCAGCCTCCGGCACCACGGGTGGTATTTT
. | TRBJ2-1 | TRBD2 | TRBV6-1 | CASRDPRTSGGGEQFF | TGTGCCAGCAGAGATCCCAGGACTAGCGGGGGTGGTGAGCAGTTCTTC
few | TRBJ2-3 | TRBD2 | TRBV7-6 | CASSALVIAGGSDTQYF | TGTGCCAGCAGCGCCCTGGTTATAGCGGGGGGTTCAGATACGCAGTATTTT
few | TRBJ2-7 | . | TRBV2 | CASSELNYEQYF | TGTGCCAGCAGTGAACTGAACTACGAGCAGTACTTC
few | TRBJ2-1 | . | TRBV28 | CASSYTPDGQDNEQFF | TGTGCCAGCAGCTACACCCCCGACGGCCAGGACAATGAGCAGTTCTTC
few | TRBJ1-2 | . | TRBV20-1 | CSARPGANYGYTF | TGCAGTGCTAGACCCGGAGCTAACTATGGCTACACCTTC
many | TRBJ2-1 | . | TRBV3-1 | CASSQSRVSEQFF | TGTGCCAGCAGCCAATCAAGGGTGTCCGAGCAGTTCTTC
few | TRBJ2-2 | TRBD2 | TRBV28 | CASSLGGKAGELFF | TGTGCCAGCAGCCTGGGGGGGAAGGCCGGGGAGCTGTTTTTT
. | TRBJ2-1 | . | TRBV29-1 | CSVEDVSGQDNEQFF | TGCAGCGTTGAAGATGTGTCAGGCCAAGACAATGAGCAGTTCTTC
. | TRBJ2-3 | TRBD2 | TRBV7-2 | CASSLDRLAGGDTQYF | TGTGCCAGCAGCCTCGATAGACTAGCGGGGGGGGATACGCAGTATTTT
few | TRBJ2-1 | . | TRBV7-9 | CASSRPQGQPGNEQFF | TGTGCCAGCAGCCGCCCGCAGGGTCAACCGGGGAATGAGCAGTTCTTC
. | TRBJ2-1 | . | TRBV7-8 | CASHQIRGSQGEQFF | TGTGCCAGCCATCAGATCAGGGGTTCGCAGGGCGAGCAGTTCTTC
. | TRBJ2-1 | . | TRBV18 | CASSPSSGNGEQFF | TGTGCCAGCTCACCGTCCTCAGGGAACGGTGAGCAGTTCTTC
. | TRBJ2-4 | TRBD1 | TRBV19 | CASSLRDREVPGNIQYF | TGTGCCAGTAGTCTCCGGGACAGGGAGGTTCCGGGAAACATTCAGTACTTC
few | TRBJ1-1 | TRBD1 | TRBV19 | CASSARTGAYTEAFF | TGTGCCAGTAGTGCCCGGACAGGGGCGTACACTGAAGCTTTCTTT
few | TRBJ1-5 | . | TRBV20-1 | CSARSFGSHQPQHF | TGCAGTGCTAGAAGCTTTGGATCCCATCAGCCCCAGCATTTT
few | TRBJ2-2 | . | TRBV11-1 | CASSFSDWTGELFF | TGTGCCAGCAGCTTTTCGGACTGGACCGGGGAGCTGTTTTTT
. | TRBJ2-3 | . | TRBV7-9 | CASSLLLARGTDTQYF | TGTGCCAGCAGCCTCCTACTAGCCAGGGGCACAGATACGCAGTATTTT
. | TRBJ2-7 | TRBD1 | TRBV20-1 | CSARDREDYEQYF | TGCAGTGCAAGGGACAGGGAGGACTACGAGCAGTACTTC
few | TRBJ1-6 | TRBD1 | TRBV28 | CASSFTGVLSPLHF | TGTGCCAGCAGTTTTACAGGGGTGCTTTCACCCCTCCACTTT